The clone carrying this T cell receptor beta chain was picked up a small number of times. V was pared by 5 bases and J by 0 bases, with 4 bases of the junction left unmatched. The CDR3 is 16 amino acids. Germline loops: CDR1 SGHTA, CDR2 FQGNSA. The sample belongs to a study of patients and donors after allogeneic stem cell transplantation. Each CDR3 protein gets one entry after TCRdb re-called the RT-PCR reads with MiXCR. The table includes hundreds of thousands of distinct CDR3 sequences, 16% detected once. The sample consisted of blood, either unsorted or a sorted T cell fraction (not recorded which). The rearrangement uses TRBV7-2 and TRBJ2-1; 10 positions agree with TRBD1. This receptor was obtained from a human donor who was either an allogeneic HSCT recipient or a stem cell or donor lymphocyte infusion donor (not recorded which). It is not recorded whose cells these are; they may come from a transplant donor. CDR3 nucleotide sequence: TGTGCCAGCAGCCCCCGGACAGGGGGCTCCTACAATGAGCAGTTCTTC. Amino acids: CASSPRTGGSYNEQFF. The variable domain in full, with the rest retrieved from reference TRBV7-2 and TRBJ2-1, is GAGVSQSPSNKVTEKGKDVELRCDPISGHTALYWYRQSLGQGLEFLIYFQGNSAPDKSGLPSDRFSAERTGGSVSTLTIQRTQQEDSAVYLCASSPRTGGSYNEQFFGPGTRLTVL.